Listed below are T cell receptor beta chains from one sample, sequenced in a study. TCRdb analysed the 5' RACE reads with MiXCR anew, one entry per CDR3 protein. The sample carries 62,000 or so distinct CDR3 sequences, 26% recorded once. The material sequenced was tumor-infiltrating Tregs sorted from the breast tumor. Every receptor here comes from a female donor with breast cancer. CDR3s include the opening cysteine and the closing phenylalanine or tryptophan.

V gene | CDR3 protein
TRBV5-1 | CASSRLQMNTGELFF
TRBV7-8 | CASSLGQGGMDAFF
TRBV12-3/TRBV12-4 | CASRTTGTGGSYTIYF
TRBV5-1 | CASSPAGTFRQFF
TRBV7-2 | CASSVQGGGYTF
TRBV5-1 | CASSLDPTGYEQYF
TRBV29-1 | CSVDLGSTGGNEQFF
TRBV15 | CATRMGHRSTEAFF
TRBV29-1 | CSVEDRTSWYTQYF
TRBV7-9 | CASSNDRGWGTEAFF
TRBV7-2 | CASSSQTGQAQYF
TRBV20-1 | CSTRDRGSGNDYEQYF
TRBV6-2/TRBV6-3 | CASGLGTSGKRETQYF
TRBV24-1 | CATSDFGDQQYF
TRBV7-8 | CASSNYRDGTGELFF
TRBV4-3 | CASSHDGLAGGPETQYF
TRBV29-1 | CSVAEDSNQPQHF
TRBV20-1 | CSARGYNEQFF
TRBV4-3 | CASSLRQFGTGYNEQYF
TRBV7-9 | CASSFSGDEQFF
TRBV5-1 | CASSLLPNTGTGGGGYTF
TRBV3-1 | CASSLRSDTQYF
TRBV6-1 | CASRGPGGTQYF
TRBV6-6 | CASSRRTGMGQPQHF
TRBV11-2 | CASSLTRDFKETQYF
TRBV7-7 | CASTSGLANTGELFF
TRBV6-2/TRBV6-3 | CASSYGYESSNQETQYF
TRBV20-1 | CSAMEGRDTEAFF
TRBV29-1 | CSNEALADHEQFF
TRBV6-2/TRBV6-3 | CASSSGTGGEDNQPQHF
TRBV4-1 | CASSQVLSKDSRYGQYF
TRBV12-3/TRBV12-4 | CASSWTSGSREQFF
TRBV7-9 | CASSLVDEQYF
TRBV11-3 | CASSLPPRVGAHYEQYF
TRBV9 | CASSVVGGRGANEQFF
TRBV7-2 | CASSLTGVLDF
TRBV24-1 | CATTPDRDTDTQYF
TRBV7-2 | CASSLHRDTQYF
TRBV5-1 | CASGVVPDLRTDTQYF
TRBV4-2 | CASRGGEDSPLHF
TRBV7-2 | CASSLALGHEQYF
TRBV2 | CASTRTENTEAFF
TRBV5-1 | CASSFRGSSYNEQFF
TRBV7-2 | CASSATQGATYEQYF
TRBV5-5 | CASSLNLLRGRDTEAFF